One and the same sample provided the 17 T cell receptor beta chains below, sequenced in a study of T-cell reconstitution after alpha-beta-depleted transplantation in children. Using unique molecular identifiers, the investigators prepared the TCRbeta library. TCRdb ran MiXCR on the PCR reads and lists one entry per CDR3 protein. The sample has about 360,000 distinct CDR3 sequences; 10% to 15% are singletons. The sequencing used PBMCs, collected from the stem cell graft. The receptor source for this set is a human donor who donated a stem cell graft to a child with Fanconi anemia.

This clonotype has a count of ten or more. The V call is TRBV7-8, the J call TRBJ2-7; no definite D call. Trimming shortened V by 1 base and J by 4 bases, and 5 bases separated the two germline ends. Germline V gene sequence: CDR1 SGHVS, CDR2 FQNEAQ. The CDR3 has 12 amino acids. The CDR3 DNA reads TGTGCCAGCAGCTTAGGGGATTACGAGCAGTACGTC. It is translated as CASSLGDYEQYV.

This clonotype was picked up a small number of times. The chain has TRBV28 and TRBJ1-2, with a possible D match to TRBD1 (5 bases). V was pared by 5 bases and J by 4 bases, with 11 bases between. CDR3 length: 13 residues. CDR1 is MDHEN and CDR2 is SYDVKM in the germline V gene. The DNA of the CDR3 is TGTGCCAGCAGTGGCACGGGGGGCTATGGCTACACCTTC. The encoded protein is CASSGTGGYGYTF.

This clonotype was recorded at least ten times. V is TRBV12-3 or TRBV12-4 and J is TRBJ2-1; tentative D call: TRBD2 (5 bases). CDR3 length: 13 residues. V was cut by 11 bases and J by 8 bases, with 19 bases left in between. The CDR3 protein is CAARVTGLDEQFF. The CDR3 DNA reads TGTGCCGCCCGGGTCACGGGGTTGGATGAGCAGTTCTTC.

There are a few counts of this clonotype. This chain connects TRBV5-1 to TRBJ2-1; 8 nucleotides align to TRBD2. V shed 1 base and J 10 bases; nucleotides not matched to a gene: 16. Germline-derived CDR1 and CDR2 are SGHRS and YFSETQ. The CDR3 covers 17 residues. CDR3 sequence (DNA): TGCGCCAGCAGCTTGTCCATAAGGCAGGGTCGGGAGGGAGAGCAGTTCTTC. This gives the protein CASSLSIRQGREGEQFF.

The V gene is TRBV7-8, the J gene TRBJ2-3; tentative D call: TRBD2 (5 bases). V was shortened by 5 bases and J by 3 bases, with 15 bases between the two germline ends. The V gene's germline CDR1 is SGHVS and CDR2 FQNEAQ. The CDR3 has 15 residues. The CDR3 coding sequence is TGTGCCAGCAGCCCACTAGGTCGACTTACAGATACGCAGTATTTT. Its protein product is CASSPLGRLTDTQYF.

The rearrangement joins TRBV12-3 or TRBV12-4 to TRBJ1-2; D remains ambiguous. The CDR3 sequence is 13 residues long. Trimming shortened V by 3 bases and J by 2 bases, and 7 bases separated the two germline ends. CDR3 sequence reads: CASSFSENYGYTF. DNA for the CDR3: TGTGCCAGCAGTTTTTCAGAGAACTATGGCTACACCTTC.

This clonotype was picked up many times. CDR3 DNA sequence: TGTGCCAGCAGCCAAACCGGGACAATCTACGAGCAGTACGTC. The encoded protein is CASSQTGTIYEQYV. The V gene is TRBV5-5, the J gene TRBJ2-7; perhaps TRBD1 as D (6 bases). The CDR3 consists of 14 residues. The germline V gene has CDR1 SGHKS and CDR2 YYEKEE (reference sequence). V gave up 4 bases and J gave up 3 bases, with 14 bases separating them.

This clonotype turned up a few times. The chain combines TRBV12-3 or TRBV12-4 with TRBJ2-3; either TRBD1 or TRBD2 may fit D (6 bases each). Trimming removed 6 bases at V and 3 bases at J, with 13 bases between. The CDR3 totals 14 residues. The CDR3 sequence: CASSSGAWTDTQYF. In nucleotides, the CDR3 is TGTGCCAGCAGCTCGGGGGCTTGGACAGATACGCAGTATTTT.

The V and J genes are TRBV4-2 and TRBJ2-1; D possibly corresponds to TRBD2 (7 bases). This CDR3 comprises 16 residues. Germline V gives CDR1 LGHNA, CDR2 YNFKEQ. Trimming shortened V by 1 base and J by 4 bases, and 14 bases separated the two germline ends. CDR3 nucleotide sequence: TGTGCCAGCAGCCAAGCCGGCGCGGGGGCTTACAATGAGCAGTTCTTC. This translates into CASSQAGAGAYNEQFF.

The table lists this clonotype with many counts. The gene calls are TRBV28 and TRBJ1-5; D is perhaps TRBD1 (6 bases). The length of the CDR3 is 14 residues. Germline-derived CDR1 and CDR2 are MDHEN and SYDVKM. V lost 3 bases and J 3 bases, leaving 9 bases between the germline ends. The DNA for the CDR3 is TGTGCCAGCAGTTTGGGGGACATCAATCAGCCCCAGCATTTT. As protein: CASSLGDINQPQHF.

This clonotype was counted at least ten times. The chain employs TRBV7-2 and TRBJ2-1; D tentatively reads TRBD1 or TRBD2 (5 bases each). The germline V gene encodes CDR1 SGHTA and CDR2 FQGNSA. Trimming left V 0 bases short and J 3 bases short, with 15 bases between. The CDR3 is made up of 17 amino acids. DNA of the CDR3: TGTGCCAGCAGCTTAGCGGTGGGACCTACTATCTACAATGAGCAGTTCTTC. Residues: CASSLAVGPTIYNEQFF.

There are a few counts of this clonotype. The V gene is TRBV12-3 or TRBV12-4, the J gene TRBJ1-5, with 8 bases matching TRBD1. The CDR3 runs to 13 residues. V shed 5 bases, J shed 7 bases, and the junction held 4 bases outside the gene matches. The CDR3 spells CASSNGTGQPQHF. CDR3 nucleotides: TGTGCCAGCAGTAACGGGACAGGACAGCCCCAGCATTTT.

This clonotype occurred many times. The CDR3 coding sequence is TGTGCCAGCAGCCCTACCGTAACCCTCACTGAGCAGTTCTTC. As protein: CASSPTVTLTEQFF. The chain combines TRBV4-2 with TRBJ2-1; D gene unclear. V lost 4 bases and J 9 bases, leaving 16 bases between the germline ends. Germline V CDR1 and CDR2: LGHNA, YNFKEQ. This CDR3 has 14 amino acids.

This clonotype has more than one count but fewer than ten. J is TRBJ2-7 and V is TRBV15, with D possibly being TRBD1 or TRBD2 (6 bases each). The CDR3 is 14 amino acids. Germline loops: CDR1 LNHNV, CDR2 YYDKDF (reference sequence). Between the trimmed V and J ends, which lost 6 bases and 0 bases, there was a span of 12 bases. The CDR3 reads CATRRGATSYEQYF. The DNA for the CDR3 is TGTGCCACCAGGAGGGGGGCAACCTCCTACGAGCAGTACTTC.

This chain links TRBV6-6 with TRBJ1-6; 7 nucleotides agree with TRBD1. Germline lookup yields CDR1 MNHNY and CDR2 SVGAGI (reference sequence). This CDR3 is built from 13 residues. V trimming: 10 bases; J trimming: 7 bases; junction bases outside the gene matches: 7. CDR3 sequence: CATSRDRNSPLHF. DNA of the CDR3: TGTGCCACCAGCCGGGACAGAAATTCACCCCTCCACTTT.

The V and J genes are TRBV20-1 and TRBJ2-1, with 8 bases lining up with TRBD1. V lost 3 bases and J lost 6; bases outside the gene matches: 7. There are 14 residues in the CDR3. CDR1 is DFQATT, CDR2 SNEGSKA, per germline (reference sequence). The CDR3 here is CSASGTGYFNEQFF. CDR3 bases: TGCAGTGCTAGTGGGACAGGCTATTTCAATGAGCAGTTCTTC.

On this clonotype itself: The conserved phenylalanine or tryptophan is not found at the CDR3 terminus, so this likely reflects a read error. The rearrangement joins TRBV5-1 to TRBJ1-5; D uncertain. Between the trimmed V and J ends, which lost 2 bases and 5 bases, there was a span of 11 bases. This CDR3 has 14 residues. Germline-derived CDR1 and CDR2 are SGHRS and YFSETQ. CDR3 loop: CASSFGSSYQPQHC. The CDR3 region has the DNA TGCGCCAGCAGCTTTGGTTCTTCTTATCAGCCCCAGCATTGT.